This TCR beta chain was retrieved from a study of T cell clonality in common variable immunodeficiency. Study-level points and caveats: Fewer deletions and N-nucleotide insertions were reportedly seen in common variable immunodeficiency TCR beta sequences. T cell subpopulation sequencing would be needed to explain CVID clonality.

Some clones are missing from TCRdb's copy, which holds only in-frame ones; the method was immunoSEQ multiplex PCR. Sampling found about 30,000 clones, none seen once. V shed 5 bases, J shed 3 bases, and the junction held 13 bases outside the gene matches. Germline CDR1 SGHVS, CDR2 FQNEAQ. CDR3 length: 16 residues. This clone was seen a few times. As yet, its antigen is unknown. The sequence runs out 3 residues before the end of the CDR3; the remainder is reconstructed from the germline J gene. This receptor was taken from a human donor with common variable immunodeficiency. Sequencing was done on a sample of peripheral blood mononuclear cells. This rearrangement joins TRBV7-8 to TRBJ2-7, with 7 positions matching TRBD1. CDR3 residues: CASSRSAIGQDYEQYF. Incomplete CDR3 DNA: TGTGCCAGCAGCCGAAGCGCTATAGGACAGGACTACGAG.